This passage covers 27 T cell receptor beta chains from one sample sequenced in a study of blood T cell repertoires in COVID-19. Here immunoSEQ multiplex PCR was the method, and the copy in TCRdb shows in-frame clones only, minus some. The sample shows over 150,000 clones, around 81% of them seen only once. The sequenced material came from PBMCs or T cells enriched from blood (not recorded which). The receptors originated from a man aged 35 to 55 who had recovered from COVID-19.

This clone was seen once. The V call is TRBV29-1, the J call TRBJ2-3; a possible D gene is TRBD1 (6 bases). The germline gives CDR1 SQVTM, CDR2 ANQGSEA. V gave up 7 bases and J gave up 2 bases, with 13 bases separating them. The CDR3 consists of 13 residues. CDR3 loop: CSAEDSFTDTQYF. Written as DNA, the CDR3 is TGCAGCGCCGAGGACAGCTTCACAGATACGCAGTATTTT.

The chain uses TRBV5-6 and TRBJ1-6; 9 bases are a match to TRBD1. Germline V gives CDR1 SGHDT, CDR2 YYEEEE. J lost 9 bases, V lost 3 bases, and 7 bases had no gene match. There are 15 residues in the CDR3. CDR3 region: CASSYSGQGTSPLHF. The CDR3, as DNA: TGTGCCAGCAGCTATTCCGGACAGGGGACTTCACCCCTCCACTTT.

This sequence joins TRBV12-3 or TRBV12-4 and TRBJ1-2; D is possibly TRBD1 (6 bases). The CDR3 sequence is 13 residues long. Trimming pared 5 bases from V and 2 bases from J, leaving 9 bases between. The CDR3 nucleotides read TGTGCCAGCAGTCGGGACAAGAACTATGGCTACACCTTC. Amino acid sequence: CASSRDKNYGYTF.

This clone was counted a single time. The chain carries TRBV5-1 and TRBJ2-2; D call uncertain. Germline V gives CDR1 SGHRS, CDR2 YFSETQ. The germline V and J ends were trimmed by 4 bases and 5 bases, with 12 bases remaining between them. The CDR3 spans 14 residues. The DNA of the CDR3 is TGCGCCAGCAGCCTTGAGCCGTTAACCGGGGAGCTGTTTTTT. As protein: CASSLEPLTGELFF.

The CDR3 coding sequence is TGCGCCAGCAGCCCGGTGGGGGGACTAAACTATGGCTACACCTTC. This translates into CASSPVGGLNYGYTF. The chain joins TRBV5-1 to TRBJ1-2, with D perhaps matching TRBD1 (5 bases). CDR3 length equals 15 residues. Trimming left V 4 bases short and J 2 bases short, with 15 bases between. Germline V lookup: CDR1 SGHRS, CDR2 YFSETQ. The whole variable domain, filled in from reference TRBV5-1 and TRBJ1-2, reads KAGVTQTPRYLIKTRGQQVTLSCSPISGHRSVSWYQQTPGQGLQFLFEYFSETQRNKGNFPGRFSGRQFSNSRSEMNVSTLELGDSALYLCASSPVGGLNYGYTFGSGTRLTVV.

V usage is TRBV19 and J usage is TRBJ1-1; D is perhaps TRBD1 (5 bases). Between the trimmed V and J ends, which lost 1 base and 1 base, there was a span of 7 bases. Per germline, CDR1 LNHDA and CDR2 SQIVND (reference sequence). The CDR3 has 14 residues. CDR3: CASSIGQTNTEAFF. For the CDR3, the DNA is TGTGCCAGTAGTATAGGACAGACGAACACTGAAGCTTTCTTT.

CDR3 nucleotides: TGTGCCAGCAGCTTAGGCGGGACAGGGAGCTCCTACAATGAGCAGTTCTTC. Protein product: CASSLGGTGSSYNEQFF. The chain couples TRBV7-9 to TRBJ2-1, with 9 bases that match TRBD1. Trimming at V came to 1 base and at J to 0 bases, leaving 4 bases not matched to a gene. The CDR3 is 17 amino acids. Per the germline V gene, CDR1 is SEHNR and CDR2 is FQNEAQ (reference sequence).

V is TRBV6-1 and J is TRBJ1-1; D not resolved. Germline V gene data show CDR1 as MNHNS and CDR2 as SASEGT. Trimming left V 3 bases short and J 6 bases short, with 11 bases between. The CDR3 is 13 amino acids. CDR3 sequence: CASSDSLNAEAFF. CDR3 nucleotide sequence: TGTGCCAGCAGTGATTCTTTAAATGCTGAAGCTTTCTTT.

V and J are TRBV5-4 and TRBJ1-6, with 7 bases identical to TRBD1. Germline assignment: CDR1 SGHNT and CDR2 YYREEE (reference sequence). The CDR3 length is 15 residues. J gave up 8 bases and V 4 bases, and 9 bases lay outside the gene matches. The CDR3 DNA is TGTGCCAGCAGCAGGAACAGGGGTACGGATTCACCCCTCCACTTT. As protein: CASSRNRGTDSPLHF.

The chain carries TRBV20-1 and TRBJ1-6, with D possibly matching TRBD1 (6 bases). Germline assignment: CDR1 DFQATT and CDR2 SNEGSKA (reference sequence). V lost 3 bases, J lost 2 bases, and 20 bases lay in between. This CDR3 spans 18 amino acids. CDR3 bases: TGCAGTGCTAGTGTCAGGGGAAATGGTATCACCTATAATTCACCCCTCCACTTT. This translates into CSASVRGNGITYNSPLHF.

The rearrangement links TRBV7-9 to TRBJ2-5, with D hard to call. CDR1 SEHNR and CDR2 FQNEAQ come from the germline V gene (reference sequence). V was trimmed by 4 bases and J by 2 bases, leaving 2 bases between them. The CDR3 sequence is 11 residues long. The CDR3: CASSSQETQYF. The CDR3 region has the DNA TGTGCCAGCAGCTCACAAGAGACCCAGTACTTC.

The chain combines TRBV9 with TRBJ1-2, with a tentative D call TRBD1 (6 bases). The germline CDR1 and CDR2 sequences are SGDLS and YYNGEE. The CDR3 is 14 residues long. Trimming took off 4 bases at V and 4 bases at J, with 14 bases between the two ends. The CDR3 here is CASSPKDSFYGYTF. The CDR3 DNA is TGTGCCAGCAGCCCTAAGGACAGTTTCTATGGCTACACCTTC. The entire variable domain, with the rest obtained from reference TRBV9 and TRBJ1-2, is as follows: DSGVTQTPKHLITATGQRVTLRCSPRSGDLSVYWYQQSLDQGLQFLIQYYNGEERAKGNILERFSAQQFPDLHSELNLSSLELGDSALYFCASSPKDSFYGYTFGSGTRLTVV.

The V gene is TRBV14, the J gene TRBJ2-1; 8 nucleotides match TRBD2. The length of the CDR3 is 16 residues. V gave up 0 bases and J gave up 4 bases; unmatched junction bases: 5. Germline V CDR1 and CDR2: SGHDN, FVKESK. CDR3 sequence reads: CASSQERSSGYNEQFF. DNA for the CDR3: TGTGCCAGCAGCCAAGAAAGGTCTAGCGGGTACAATGAGCAGTTCTTC.

This clone was detected once. The V call is TRBV5-1, the J call TRBJ1-1; D uncertain. V lost 0 bases, J lost 0 bases, and 12 bases lay in between. CDR3 size: 16 residues. Germline assignment: CDR1 SGHRS and CDR2 YFSETQ. The CDR3 DNA follows: TGCGCCAGCAGCTTGGATGGGCGACCCATGAACACTGAAGCTTTCTTT. It is translated as CASSLDGRPMNTEAFF.

In its sample, this clone was seen once. This chain connects TRBV19 to TRBJ1-1; weak D call: TRBD1 (5 bases). Trimming removed 7 bases from V and 5 bases from J, with 14 bases in between. The germline V gene encodes CDR1 LNHDA and CDR2 SQIVND (reference sequence). The CDR3 covers 13 residues. CDR3 in DNA: TGTGCCAGTACCCTGGGGGGTGAGACTGAAGCTTTCTTT. The encoded protein is CASTLGGETEAFF.

V gene TRBV5-1 combines with J gene TRBJ2-3; perhaps TRBD1 as D (6 bases). In germline, CDR1 is SGHRS, CDR2 YFSETQ. Trimming took off 0 bases at V and 2 bases at J, with 16 bases between the two ends. The CDR3 is 17 residues long. In nucleotides, the CDR3 is TGCGCCAGCAGCTTGGGAAACACAGGGTTTGTCACAGATACGCAGTATTTT. This gives the protein CASSLGNTGFVTDTQYF.

The rearrangement uses TRBV6-5 and TRBJ2-7; 13 bases are a match to TRBD2. The CDR3 totals 15 residues. Unmatched junction bases numbered 10, after V lost 7 bases and J lost 7 bases. The germline CDR1 and CDR2 sequences are MNHEY and SVGAGI. The CDR3 DNA reads as TGTGCCAGCAATACACTAGCGGGGGGGCCGGGGGAGCAGTACTTC. It yields the protein CASNTLAGGPGEQYF.

The chain recombines TRBV4-1 with TRBJ2-4; TRBD2 aligns across 13 bases. V lost 4 bases, J lost 2 bases, and 8 bases stayed unmatched. CDR3 length equals 18 residues. Germline V gives CDR1 MGHRA, CDR2 YSYEKL. The chain's CDR3 is CASSPGLAGRRPKNIQYF. CDR3 DNA sequence: TGCGCCAGCAGCCCGGGACTAGCGGGGAGGCGGCCCAAAAACATTCAGTACTTC.

The V call is TRBV4-2, the J call TRBJ2-3, with TRBD2 matching 10 bases. This CDR3 comprises 22 residues. After removal of 0 bases from V and 3 bases from J, the junction contained 21 bases not matched to a gene. From germline, CDR1 is LGHNA and CDR2 YNFKEQ. The CDR3 DNA is TGTGCCAGCAGCCAAGAACGGTACACCACGGGGAGAATGACTAGCGGGACAGATACGCAGTATTTT. Encoded protein: CASSQERYTTGRMTSGTDTQYF.

CDR3 region: CASSLTLVGSPLHF. CDR3 coding DNA: TGTGCCAGCAGCCTTACCCTAGTAGGTTCACCCCTCCACTTT. The chain links TRBV6-5 to TRBJ1-6; D is unclear. The CDR3 spans 14 residues. V was cut by 6 bases and J by 9 bases, with 15 bases left in between. In germline, CDR1 is MNHEY, CDR2 SVGAGI.

The chain employs TRBV18 and TRBJ1-1; D not resolved. Trimming shortened V by 4 bases and J by 9 bases, and 9 bases separated the two germline ends. CDR1 is KGHSH and CDR2 is LQKENI in the germline V gene. The length of the CDR3 is 11 residues. This chain's CDR3 is CASSRANQAFF. Here the CDR3 DNA reads TGTGCCAGCTCACGGGCAAATCAAGCTTTCTTT.

This clone appeared a single time. The rearrangement joins TRBV4-2 to TRBJ2-2; weak D call: TRBD2 (5 bases). Germline CDR1 LGHNA, CDR2 YNFKEQ. V lost 1 base and J lost 8, with 17 bases in between. The CDR3 loop spans 16 amino acids. This chain's CDR3 is CASSQGSPAGKGELFF. The CDR3 DNA is TGTGCCAGCAGCCAAGGGTCTCCTGCGGGCAAAGGGGAGCTGTTTTTT.

The genes are TRBV5-8 and TRBJ2-1; 7 bases match TRBD2. Trimming took 3 bases from V and 9 from J; bases not matched to a gene: 18. The CDR3 contains 17 residues. Germline CDR1 and CDR2: SGHTS and YDEGEE. CDR3 region: CASSWPGGGDPRGEQFF. The CDR3 region has the DNA TGTGCCAGCAGCTGGCCTGGTGGGGGGGACCCACGGGGTGAGCAGTTCTTC.

V gene TRBV28 combines with J gene TRBJ2-3; D is perhaps TRBD1 (6 bases). Germline loops: CDR1 MDHEN, CDR2 SYDVKM. The CDR3 length is 13 residues. V shed 11 bases and J shed 0 bases, with 12 bases lying between them. The DNA for the CDR3 is TGTGCCTCAGGGGCGCCCAGCACAGATACGCAGTATTTT. Protein sequence: CASGAPSTDTQYF.

V gene TRBV18 combines with J gene TRBJ2-3; 10 bases line up with TRBD2. This CDR3 is 16 amino acids long. V lost 3 bases, J lost 5 bases, and 8 bases stayed unmatched. Germline values: CDR1 KGHSH, CDR2 LQKENI. In DNA form, the CDR3 reads TGTGCCAGCTCACCCAGCGGGGGGGCGATAGGAGATACGCAGTATTTT. This gives the protein CASSPSGGAIGDTQYF.

V and J are TRBV11-1 and TRBJ2-1; maybe TRBD1 (6 bases). Deletions cut 5 bases from V and 7 bases from J, with 18 bases between. The CDR3 covers 15 residues. Per germline, CDR1 SGHAT and CDR2 FQDESV (reference sequence). This CDR3 is CASSVNRELSNEQFF. CDR3 sequence (DNA): TGTGCCAGCAGCGTGAACAGGGAATTATCGAATGAGCAGTTCTTC.

The V call is TRBV6-2 or TRBV6-3, the J call TRBJ2-3; 8 bases match TRBD2. Trimming took 2 bases from V and 6 from J; bases not matched to a gene: 7. Germline CDR1 and CDR2: MNHEY and SVGEGT. The CDR3 totals 15 residues. Here the CDR3 reads CASSYNGGAADTQYF. CDR3 nucleotides: TGTGCCAGCAGTTACAACGGGGGGGCGGCGGATACGCAGTATTTT.